One and the same sample provided the 31 T cell receptor beta chains below, sequenced in a study of cytomegalovirus exposure and HLA in healthy donors (dated by TCRdb to the late 2010s). The method was the immunoSEQ multiplex PCR assay. The multiplex PCR relied on a mix of 60 forward primers for TCR Vbeta segments and 13 reverse primers for TCR Jbeta segments. TCRdb's version of the immuneACCESS table is confined to in-frame rearrangements and falls short of the full clone set. An unresolved V gene accounts for under half of the shortfall where checked; the remainder is of unknown origin. This sample lists roughly 60,000 clones; 70% were detected once. Of the sample, approximately 20% falls within the top ten clones. The specimen was PBMCs. Every receptor here comes from an older woman in good health and CMV-seropositive.

The chain is built from TRBV5-6 and TRBJ1-4; weak D call: TRBD1 (6 bases). The V gene's germline CDR1 is SGHDT and CDR2 YYEEEE. The length of the CDR3 is 15 residues. Trimming stripped 0 bases from V and 5 bases from J, with 11 bases between. CDR3 in amino acids: CASSLAGGANEKLFF. The CDR3, as DNA: TGTGCCAGCAGCTTGGCGGGGGGCGCGAATGAAAAACTGTTTTTT. Filled out from reference TRBV5-6 and TRBJ1-4, the complete variable domain reads DAGVTQSPTHLIKTRGQQVTLRCSPKSGHDTVSWYQQALGQGPQFIFQYYEEEERQRGNFPDRFSGHQFPNYSSELNVNALLLGDSALYLCASSLAGGANEKLFFGSGTQLSVL.

With regard to this clone: At one boundary the junction diverges from the germline segment, which might be a read error. The rearrangement links TRBV2 to TRBJ1-2; TRBD1 matches 7 bases. The germline V gene encodes CDR1 SNHLY and CDR2 FYNNEI. The CDR3 is 15 amino acids. The CDR3 DNA is TGTCCCAGCAGGGAAACAGGGGCCGCCTCGCGTGGCTACACCTTC. This sequence encodes CPSRETGAASRGYTF.

This clone was found a few times. V and J are TRBV9 and TRBJ1-3; D is ambiguous. This CDR3 is built from 17 residues. Germline assignment: CDR1 SGDLS and CDR2 YYNGEE. V lost 1 base and J 1 base, leaving 15 bases between the germline ends. DNA of the CDR3: TGTGCCAGCAGCGTATGGGAGTTCCAGGCGTCTGGAAACACCATATATTTT. Translated: CASSVWEFQASGNTIYF.

At least ten counts were recorded for this clone. The V call is TRBV28, the J call TRBJ2-3; D is uncertain. The CDR3 loop spans 13 amino acids. With 6 bases removed from V and 6 bases from J, the gap between germline ends came to 13 bases. The germline gives CDR1 MDHEN, CDR2 SYDVKM. DNA for the CDR3: TGTGCCAGCAGCTCCAGACTCCAGGATACGCAGTATTTT. It is translated as CASSSRLQDTQYF.

The V and J genes are TRBV5-1 and TRBJ1-4; 9 nucleotides line up with TRBD1. V lost 0 bases to trimming and J lost 5 bases; unmatched junction nucleotides: 2. Germline V gives CDR1 SGHRS, CDR2 YFSETQ. The CDR3 has 15 residues. CDR3 coding DNA: TGCGCCAGCAGCTTGGCCGGGACAGGGAATGAAAAACTGTTTTTT. Protein sequence: CASSLAGTGNEKLFF.

The V and J genes are TRBV14 and TRBJ2-1, with TRBD2 matching 9 bases. CDR3 length equals 17 residues. J lost 7 bases, V lost 4 bases, and 14 bases had no gene match. Germline V gene sequence: CDR1 SGHDN, CDR2 FVKESK. The CDR3 reads CASSPDRLAGRLNEQFF. The CDR3 DNA reads as TGTGCCAGCAGCCCTGACCGGCTAGCGGGGAGGTTAAATGAGCAGTTCTTC.

This sequence joins TRBV7-8 and TRBJ2-2; D uncertain. Looked up from germline, CDR1 is SGHVS and CDR2 is FQNEAQ. With 1 base removed from V and 1 base from J, the gap between germline ends came to 10 bases. The CDR3 covers 16 residues. The CDR3: CASSLVDFGNTGELFF. The CDR3 DNA follows: TGTGCCAGCAGCTTAGTCGACTTCGGGAACACCGGGGAGCTGTTTTTT.

The chain employs TRBV19 and TRBJ2-1; TRBD2 matches at 13 bases. Germline V CDR1 and CDR2: LNHDA, SQIVND (reference sequence). CDR3 size: 17 residues. V lost 8 bases and J lost 4; bases outside the gene matches: 11. The CDR3 DNA follows: TGTGCCAGTTACCCGACTAGCGGGGGGCGAACTTACAATGAGCAGTTCTTC. Translated: CASYPTSGGRTYNEQFF.

The chain has TRBV6-1 and TRBJ1-1; 11 positions match TRBD1. The V segment lost 0 bases and the J segment 5 bases; nucleotides outside the gene matches: 8. The length of the CDR3 is 17 residues. Germline assignment: CDR1 MNHNS and CDR2 SASEGT. CDR3: CASSEAIGTGGLTEAFF. In DNA form, the CDR3 reads TGTGCCAGCAGTGAAGCTATCGGGACAGGGGGTCTGACTGAAGCTTTCTTT.

V gene TRBV11-3 combines with J gene TRBJ2-7; tentatively, D is TRBD1 (6 bases). The CDR3 covers 14 residues. CDR1 SGHNT and CDR2 YENEEA come from the germline V gene. The V end was cut by 5 bases, the J end by 6 bases, with 17 bases between. The CDR3 spells CASSVDPTGIEQYF. The CDR3, as DNA: TGTGCCAGCAGCGTCGATCCCACAGGGATCGAGCAGTACTTC. The whole variable domain, remainder taken from reference TRBV11-3 and TRBJ2-7, is EAGVVQSPRYKIIEKKQPVAFWCNPISGHNTLYWYLQNLGQGPELLIRYENEEAVDDSQLPKDRFSAERLKGVDSTLKIQPAELGDSAVYLCASSVDPTGIEQYFGPGTRLTVT.

V usage is TRBV7-9 and J usage is TRBJ1-1; D remains ambiguous. The CDR3 extends over 15 amino acids. The V gene's germline CDR1 is SEHNR and CDR2 FQNEAQ (reference sequence). The V gene lost 4 bases and the J gene lost 3 bases, with 15 bases spanning the gap. For the CDR3, the DNA is TGTGCCAGCAGCTCGTCCCGGGCCGGGGACACTGAAGCTTTCTTT. This encodes CASSSSRAGDTEAFF.

The rearrangement links TRBV5-6 to TRBJ2-2; D is unclear. CDR1 and CDR2 from the germline V gene are SGHDT and YYEEEE. V was cut by 4 bases and J by 6 bases, with 10 bases left in between. The CDR3 covers 13 residues. The CDR3 sequence is CASSMLAAGELFF. The CDR3, as DNA: TGTGCCAGCAGCATGTTGGCCGCCGGGGAGCTGTTTTTT.

V gene TRBV5-4 combines with J gene TRBJ1-2; D is uncertain. This CDR3 region has 15 residues. The germline gives CDR1 SGHNT, CDR2 YYREEE (reference sequence). The V gene lost 3 bases and the J gene lost 4 bases, with 16 bases spanning the gap. The CDR3 DNA reads as TGTGCCAGCAGCTCGACGCGGGGAAGTTTCTATGGCTACACCTTC. It translates to CASSSTRGSFYGYTF.

The chain recombines TRBV19 with TRBJ2-5, with 7 bases identical to TRBD1. TRBJ2-7 matches the DNA end more closely, so the J call is doubtful. Looked up from germline, CDR1 is LNHDA and CDR2 is SQIVND (reference sequence). This CDR3 is 15 amino acids long. The CDR3 DNA reads as TGTGCCAGTAGTCCCCGAGACAGGGCTATCCACGAGCAGTACTTC. It encodes CASSPRDRAIHEQYF.

The chain carries TRBV19 and TRBJ1-1, with D tentatively TRBD1 (6 bases). The germline CDR1 and CDR2 sequences are LNHDA and SQIVND (reference sequence). The CDR3 spans 15 residues. Trimming took off 5 bases at V and 1 base at J, with 14 bases between the two ends. CDR3 sequence (DNA): TGTGCCAGTAGTCTGCGGACAGACACGAACACTGAAGCTTTCTTT. Protein product: CASSLRTDTNTEAFF.

The chain has TRBV5-4 and TRBJ1-4; 7 bases agree with TRBD1. Germline values: CDR1 SGHNT, CDR2 YYREEE (reference sequence). The CDR3 runs to 14 residues. The V gene end was trimmed by 1 base and the J gene end by 8 bases; junction bases not matched to a gene: 5. CDR3: CASSLTGVDEKLFF. The CDR3 DNA reads as TGTGCCAGCAGCTTGACAGGGGTCGACGAAAAACTGTTTTTT. The entire variable domain, with the rest obtained from reference TRBV5-4 and TRBJ1-4, is as follows: ETGVTQSPTHLIKTRGQQVTLRCSSQSGHNTVSWYQQALGQGPQFIFQYYREEENGRGNFPPRFSGLQFPNYSSELNVNALELDDSALYLCASSLTGVDEKLFFGSGTQLSVL.

The rearrangement uses TRBV10-3 and TRBJ2-7; D is uncertain. This CDR3 spans 12 amino acids. V lost 5 bases and J 6 bases, leaving 11 bases between the germline ends. Germline V gives CDR1 ENHRY, CDR2 SYGVKD. As DNA, the CDR3 is TGTGCCATCAGTACCCCGACGGGCGAGCAGTACTTC. The encoded protein is CAISTPTGEQYF.

The V call is TRBV19, the J call TRBJ1-2; 8 nucleotides match TRBD1. The CDR3 extends over 14 amino acids. The germline CDR1 and CDR2 sequences are LNHDA and SQIVND (reference sequence). The trim removed 6 bases at V and 3 bases at J, leaving 6 bases unmatched. The DNA for the CDR3 is TGTGCCAGTAGCCCCTCGACAGGGGACTATGGCTACACCTTC. Translation: CASSPSTGDYGYTF. The whole variable domain, remainder taken from reference TRBV19 and TRBJ1-2, is DGGITQSPKYLFRKEGQNVTLSCEQNLNHDAMYWYRQDPGQGLRLIYYSQIVNDFQKGDIAEGYSVSREKKESFPLTVTSAQKNPTAFYLCASSPSTGDYGYTFGSGTRLTVV.

The chain links TRBV10-3 to TRBJ1-5, with D possibly matching TRBD1 (5 bases). CDR1 and CDR2 (germline): ENHRY, SYGVKD. V was clipped by 4 bases and J by 0 bases, with 7 bases between them. This CDR3 has 14 amino acids. Here the CDR3 reads CAISGGDSNQPQHF. The CDR3 coding sequence is TGTGCCATCAGTGGGGGGGATAGCAATCAGCCCCAGCATTTT.

V is TRBV21-1 and J is TRBJ1-5. TRBV21-1 is a recognized pseudogene. The CDR3 contains 15 residues. CDR3 in amino acids: CASTEGGASNQPQHF. In nucleotides, the CDR3 is TGTGCCAGCACCGAGGGGGGGGCAAGCAATCAGCCCCAGCATTTT.

The chain uses TRBV18 and TRBJ1-6, with D unresolved. CDR1 is KGHSH, CDR2 LQKENI, per germline. The CDR3 sequence is 14 residues long. The V and J ends lost 3 bases and 15 bases respectively, with 18 bases between them. The DNA for the CDR3 is TGTGCCAGCTCACCCGGCGGTTTTGATTCGGGCCTCCACTTT. Its protein product is CASSPGGFDSGLHF. Supplemented by reference TRBV18 and TRBJ1-6, the full variable domain reads NAGVMQNPRHLVRRRGQEARLRCSPMKGHSHVYWYRQLPEEGLKFMVYLQKENIIDESGMPKERFSAEFPKEGPSILRIQQVVRGDSAAYFCASSPGGFDSGLHFGNGTRLTVT.

The chain has TRBV7-2 and TRBJ1-1; no clear D gene. Trimming removed 4 bases at V and 4 bases at J, with 19 bases between. Germline CDR1 SGHTA, CDR2 FQGNSA. The CDR3 runs 16 residues. DNA of the CDR3: TGTGCCAGCAGCTCCATTCTCCCCGGGAAAAGCACTGAAGCTTTCTTT. Protein: CASSSILPGKSTEAFF.

The rearrangement joins TRBV11-2 to TRBJ1-1; D gene unclear. Germline V CDR1 and CDR2: SGHAT, FQNNGV. Trimming took 5 bases from V and 1 from J, leaving 2 bases between them. The length of the CDR3 is 11 residues. The CDR3 sequence is CASSRNTEAFF. The CDR3 DNA reads TGTGCCAGCAGCCGGAACACTGAAGCTTTCTTT.

About this clone itself: Other DNA sequences in this sample translate to the same CDR3. This chain connects TRBV4-1 to TRBJ1-1, with D maybe TRBD1 (5 bases). Trimming pared 2 bases from V and 1 base from J, leaving 11 bases between. The CDR3 totals 15 residues. CDR1 is MGHRA and CDR2 is YSYEKL in the germline V gene. Written as DNA, the CDR3 is TGCGCCAGCAGCCAAAATGGGCAGGGGAACACTGAAGCTTTCTTT. This encodes CASSQNGQGNTEAFF.

This clone has more than one count but fewer than ten. This sequence joins TRBV5-1 and TRBJ2-3, with 7 nucleotides matching TRBD2. CDR3 length equals 17 residues. With V trimmed by 3 bases and J by 2 bases, 12 bases remained unmatched. The germline V gene encodes CDR1 SGHRS and CDR2 YFSETQ. The CDR3 is CASSSLGRAGPTDTQYF. The CDR3 DNA is TGCGCCAGCAGCTCCCTCGGGAGAGCGGGGCCCACAGATACGCAGTATTTT.

This clone was found a few times. CDR3 protein: CSVTGTDTQYF. CDR3 nucleotide sequence: TGCAGCGTTACGGGTACAGATACGCAGTATTTT. The rearrangement links TRBV29-1 to TRBJ2-3; no clear D. The CDR3 runs 11 residues. CDR1 and CDR2 (germline): SQVTM, ANQGSEA. The V end was cut by 5 bases, the J end by 3 bases, with 6 bases between.

Comments on this clone: The same CDR3 can be traced to other DNA sequences in this sample. The J gene is TRBJ1-1, the V gene TRBV19, with 8 positions matching TRBD1. V lost 3 bases to trimming and J lost 3 bases; unmatched junction nucleotides: 3. CDR3 size: 14 residues. The V gene's germline CDR1 is LNHDA and CDR2 SQIVND (reference sequence). The DNA of the CDR3 is TGTGCCAGTAGTATCGGACAGGGCTACACTGAAGCTTTCTTT. Translating gives CASSIGQGYTEAFF. The entire variable domain, with the rest obtained from reference TRBV19 and TRBJ1-1, is as follows: DGGITQSPKYLFRKEGQNVTLSCEQNLNHDAMYWYRQDPGQGLRLIYYSQIVNDFQKGDIAEGYSVSREKKESFPLTVTSAQKNPTAFYLCASSIGQGYTEAFFGQGTRLTVV.

The genes are TRBV19 and TRBJ2-1; the match to TRBD1 covers 7 bases. CDR1 LNHDA and CDR2 SQIVND come from the germline V gene (reference sequence). J was trimmed by 3 bases and V by 10 bases; bases with no gene match: 9. This CDR3 has 14 amino acids. The CDR3 is CAILRTGIYNEQFF. The CDR3 DNA sequence: TGTGCCATCTTAAGGACAGGCATCTACAATGAGCAGTTCTTC.

V usage is TRBV7-8 and J usage is TRBJ2-7; D unresolved. Between the trimmed V and J ends, which lost 2 bases and 3 bases, there was a span of 8 bases. The CDR3 has 13 amino acids. Germline CDR1 and CDR2: SGHVS and FQNEAQ. The CDR3 protein is CASSLRSVYEQYF. CDR3 in DNA: TGTGCCAGCAGCTTACGGAGCGTCTACGAGCAGTACTTC.

The V call is TRBV19, the J call TRBJ1-1; 9 bases align to TRBD1. The length of the CDR3 is 13 residues. Germline CDR1 LNHDA, CDR2 SQIVND (reference sequence). With 9 bases clipped from V and 4 bases from J, the junction kept 6 bases outside the gene matches. The chain's CDR3 is CASLWTGATEAFF. CDR3 DNA: TGTGCCAGCCTGTGGACAGGGGCCACTGAAGCTTTCTTT.

The chain recombines TRBV10-3 with TRBJ1-2, with TRBD1 identical over 7 bases. The V gene's germline CDR1 is ENHRY and CDR2 SYGVKD. J lost 8 bases, V lost 6 bases, and 12 bases had no gene match. The CDR3 length is 14 residues. DNA of the CDR3: TGTGCCATCAGACAGGGGACTTCAATTTGGGGCTACACCTTC. It translates to CAIRQGTSIWGYTF.